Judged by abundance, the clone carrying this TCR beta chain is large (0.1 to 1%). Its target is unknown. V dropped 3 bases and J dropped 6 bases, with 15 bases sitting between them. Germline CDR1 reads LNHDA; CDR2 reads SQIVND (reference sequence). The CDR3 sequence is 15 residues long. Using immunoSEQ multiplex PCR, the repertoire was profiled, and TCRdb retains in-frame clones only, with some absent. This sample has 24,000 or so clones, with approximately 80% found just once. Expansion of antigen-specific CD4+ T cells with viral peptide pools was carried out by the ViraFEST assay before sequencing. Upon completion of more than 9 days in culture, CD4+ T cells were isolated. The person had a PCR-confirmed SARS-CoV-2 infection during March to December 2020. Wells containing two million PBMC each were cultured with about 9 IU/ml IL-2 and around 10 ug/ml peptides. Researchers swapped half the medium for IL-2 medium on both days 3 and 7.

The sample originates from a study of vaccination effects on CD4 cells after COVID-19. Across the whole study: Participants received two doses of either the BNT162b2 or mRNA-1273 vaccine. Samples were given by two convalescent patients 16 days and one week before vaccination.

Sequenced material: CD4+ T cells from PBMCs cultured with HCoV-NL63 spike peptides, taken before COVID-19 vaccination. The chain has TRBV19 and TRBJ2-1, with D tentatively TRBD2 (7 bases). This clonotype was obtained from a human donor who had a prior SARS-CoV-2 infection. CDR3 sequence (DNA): TGTGCCAGTAGTATTCCTAGGGGGGGATCCAATGAGCAGTTCTTC. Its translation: CASSIPRGGSNEQFF.